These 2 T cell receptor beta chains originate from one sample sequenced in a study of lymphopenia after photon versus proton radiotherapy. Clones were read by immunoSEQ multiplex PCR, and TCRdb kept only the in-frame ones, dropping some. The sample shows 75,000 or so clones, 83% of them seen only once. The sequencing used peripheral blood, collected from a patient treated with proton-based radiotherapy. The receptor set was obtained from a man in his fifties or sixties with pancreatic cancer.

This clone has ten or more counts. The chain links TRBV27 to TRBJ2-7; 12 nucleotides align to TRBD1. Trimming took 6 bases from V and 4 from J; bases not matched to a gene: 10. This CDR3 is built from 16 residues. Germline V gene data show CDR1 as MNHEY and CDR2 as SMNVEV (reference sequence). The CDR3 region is CASSRRRDRGPYEQYF. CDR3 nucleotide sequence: TGTGCCAGCAGCCGTAGGCGGGACAGGGGGCCATACGAGCAGTACTTC.

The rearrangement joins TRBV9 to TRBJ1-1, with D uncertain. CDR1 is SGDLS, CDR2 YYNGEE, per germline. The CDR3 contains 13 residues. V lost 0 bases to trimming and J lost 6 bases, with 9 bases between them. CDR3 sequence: CASSVAGIAEAFF. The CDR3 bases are TGTGCCAGCAGCGTAGCCGGGATCGCTGAAGCTTTCTTT.